This passage covers 2 T cell receptor beta chains from one sample sequenced in a study of siplizumab effects on memory and regulatory T cells. TCRdb's copy holds only in-frame clones and misses some; the assay was immunoSEQ multiplex PCR. This table has more than 85,000 clones, around nine tenths appearing once. Specimen: CD4+ T cells sorted from blood. All receptors derive from a human donor in good health.

This chain connects TRBV6-1 to TRBJ1-2, with unresolved D. Germline lookup yields CDR1 MNHNS and CDR2 SASEGT. Trimming shortened V by 1 base and J by 0 bases, and 3 bases separated the two germline ends. This CDR3 is built from 13 residues. In nucleotides, the CDR3 is TGTGCCAGCAGTGAAGGTACTAACTATGGCTACACCTTC. It is translated as CASSEGTNYGYTF.

This clone showed up just once. The rearrangement joins TRBV7-9 to TRBJ2-2; 13 bases fit TRBD2. Germline trimming cut 2 bases from V and 6 bases from J; bases unmatched to any gene: 9. This CDR3 is built from 18 residues. Per germline, CDR1 SEHNR and CDR2 FQNEAQ (reference sequence). DNA of the CDR3: TGTGCCAGCAGCTTACTGGGACTAGCGGGGTCCATAGCCGGGGAGCTGTTTTTT. Its translation: CASSLLGLAGSIAGELFF.